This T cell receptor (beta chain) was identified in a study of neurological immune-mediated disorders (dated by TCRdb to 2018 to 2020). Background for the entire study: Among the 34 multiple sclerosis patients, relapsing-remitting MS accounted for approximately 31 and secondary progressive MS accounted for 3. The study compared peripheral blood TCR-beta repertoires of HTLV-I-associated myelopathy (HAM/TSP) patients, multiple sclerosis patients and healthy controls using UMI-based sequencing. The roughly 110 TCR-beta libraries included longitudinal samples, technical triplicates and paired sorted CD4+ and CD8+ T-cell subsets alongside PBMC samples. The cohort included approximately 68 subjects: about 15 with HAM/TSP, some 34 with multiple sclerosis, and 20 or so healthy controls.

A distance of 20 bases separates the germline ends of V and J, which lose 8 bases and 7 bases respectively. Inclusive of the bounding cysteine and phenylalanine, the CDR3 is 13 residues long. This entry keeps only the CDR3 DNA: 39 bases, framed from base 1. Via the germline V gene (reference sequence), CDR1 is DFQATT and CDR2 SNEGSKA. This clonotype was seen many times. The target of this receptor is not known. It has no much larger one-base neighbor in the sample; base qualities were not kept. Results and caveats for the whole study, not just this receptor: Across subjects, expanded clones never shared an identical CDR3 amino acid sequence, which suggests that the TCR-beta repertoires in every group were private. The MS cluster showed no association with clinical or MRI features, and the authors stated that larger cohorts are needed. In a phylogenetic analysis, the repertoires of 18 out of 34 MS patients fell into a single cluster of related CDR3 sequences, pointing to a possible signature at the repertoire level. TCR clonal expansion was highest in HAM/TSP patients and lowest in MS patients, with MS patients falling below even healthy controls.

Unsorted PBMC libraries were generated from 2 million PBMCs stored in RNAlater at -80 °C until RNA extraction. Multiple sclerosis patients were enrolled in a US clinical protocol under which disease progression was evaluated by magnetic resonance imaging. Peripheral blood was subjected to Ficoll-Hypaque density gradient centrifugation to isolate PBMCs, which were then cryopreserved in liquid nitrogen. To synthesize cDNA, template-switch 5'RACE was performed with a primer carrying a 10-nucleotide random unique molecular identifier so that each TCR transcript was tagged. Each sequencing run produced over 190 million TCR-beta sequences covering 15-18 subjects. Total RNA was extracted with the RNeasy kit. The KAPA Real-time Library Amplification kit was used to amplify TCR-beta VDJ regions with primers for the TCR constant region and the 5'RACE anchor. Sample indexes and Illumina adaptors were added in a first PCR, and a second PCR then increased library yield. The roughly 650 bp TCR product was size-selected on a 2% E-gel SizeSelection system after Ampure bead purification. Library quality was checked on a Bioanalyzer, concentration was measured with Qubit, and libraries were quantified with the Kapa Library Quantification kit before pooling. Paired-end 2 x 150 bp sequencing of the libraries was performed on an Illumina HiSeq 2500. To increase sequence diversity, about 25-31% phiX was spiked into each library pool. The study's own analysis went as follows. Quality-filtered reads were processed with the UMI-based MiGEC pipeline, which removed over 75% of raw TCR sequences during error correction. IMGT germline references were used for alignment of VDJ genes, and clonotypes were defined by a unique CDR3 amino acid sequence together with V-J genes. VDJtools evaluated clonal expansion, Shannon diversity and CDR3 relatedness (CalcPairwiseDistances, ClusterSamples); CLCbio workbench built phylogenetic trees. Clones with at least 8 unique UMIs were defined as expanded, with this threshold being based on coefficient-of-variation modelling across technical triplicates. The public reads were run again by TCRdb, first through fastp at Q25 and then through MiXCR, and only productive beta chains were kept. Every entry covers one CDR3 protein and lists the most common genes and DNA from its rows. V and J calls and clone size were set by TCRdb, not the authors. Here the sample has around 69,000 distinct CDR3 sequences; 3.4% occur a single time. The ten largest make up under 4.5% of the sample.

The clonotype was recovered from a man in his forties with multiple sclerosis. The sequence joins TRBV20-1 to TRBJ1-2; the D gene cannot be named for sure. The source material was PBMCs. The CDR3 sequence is CSHSRTAHSGYTF. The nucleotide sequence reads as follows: TGCAGTCACTCAAGAACGGCCCATAGTGGCTACACCTTC.